These T cell receptor beta chains were read from a single sample in a study of cytomegalovirus exposure and HLA in healthy donors. Only in-frame clones appear in the TCRdb table, and some are missing; sequencing was by immunoSEQ multiplex PCR. The table shows fewer than 200,000 clones, with 65% to 90% occurring only once. Sequencing was performed on PBMCs. These receptors came from a young woman in good health and CMV-seronegative. CDR3s include the opening cysteine and the closing phenylalanine or tryptophan. The D gene is left open where the match is weak. Only some rows state a clone size, as once, few, many or a class for expanded clones.

.	.	TRBV5-4	TRBJ1-2	14	TGTGCCAGCAGCTTAGAAACACCGGGGTATGGCTACACCTTC	CASSLETPGYGYTF
.	few	TRBV6-1	TRBJ1-5	14	TGTGCCAGCAGCCACGTGGCTTACAATCAGCCCCAGCATTTT	CASSHVAYNQPQHF
TRBD1	.	TRBV4-1	TRBJ2-1	12	TGCGCCAGCAGCCATACAGGGGTTGAGCAGTTCTTC	CASSHTGVEQFF
.	once	TRBV5-8	TRBJ1-2	13	TGTGCCAGCAGCTTGAGCGAGAGGCAGGGCTACACCTTC	CASSLSERQGYTF
TRBD1	.	TRBV6-6	TRBJ1-2	12	TGTGCCTCCCAAGGGGGCGCCTATGGCTACACCTTC	CASQGGAYGYTF
.	.	TRBV5-7	TRBJ2-1	14	TGTGCCAGCAGCTGCCGGCGGTTTGCCAATGAGCAGTTCTTC	CASSCRRFANEQFF
.	.	TRBV11-2	TRBJ2-1	17	TGTGCCAGCAGCTTAGCATTTCAGGGGTCGGCCTCAAATGAGCAGTTCTTC	CASSLAFQGSASNEQFF
TRBD1	.	TRBV19	TRBJ2-1	13	TGTGCCAGTAGTATGACAGGGAACAATGAGCAGTTCTTC	CASSMTGNNEQFF
TRBD1	.	TRBV4-1	TRBJ1-5	21	TGCGCCAGCAGCCAAGTCCCGGGACAGGGCACGGGGGGTTATAGCAATCAGCCCCAGCATTTT	CASSQVPGQGTGGYSNQPQHF
TRBD2	.	TRBV4-3	TRBJ2-1	16	TGCGCCAGCAGCCAAGATCAAACTAGCGTTTACAATGAGCAGTTCTTC	CASSQDQTSVYNEQFF
TRBD2	.	TRBV29-1	TRBJ2-3	16	TGCAGCGTTGAGCCCGGGACTAGGGGGGGTACAGATACGCAGTATTTT	CSVEPGTRGGTDTQYF
TRBD1	.	TRBV9	TRBJ1-2	17	TGTGCCAGCAGCGTAGGACCCCAGGGGGCAATCAACTATGGCTACACCTTC	CASSVGPQGAINYGYTF
TRBD1	once	TRBV6-1	TRBJ1-6	20	TGTGCCAGCAGTGCGGACAGGGGGCCCTATACGAGCTCCTATAATTCACCCCTCCACTTT	CASSADRGPYTSSYNSPLHF
.	.	TRBV30	TRBJ1-1	11	TGTGCCTGGAGTGCCCCCCAGGGAGCTTTCTTT	CAWSAPQGAFF
.	.	TRBV4-3	TRBJ2-5	16	TGCGCCAGCAGCCAAGGTGTCGGCAGGCTTACAGAGACCCAGTACTTC	CASSQGVGRLTETQYF
.	once	TRBV5-1	TRBJ2-7	15	TGCGCCAGCAGCTTGTTGGGGCAGGCCTCCTACGAGCAGTACTTC	CASSLLGQASYEQYF
TRBD1	.	TRBV18	TRBJ2-7	14	TGTGCCAGCTCACAACAGGGGGCTGTAAACGAGCAGTACTTC	CASSQQGAVNEQYF
TRBD1	.	TRBV14	TRBJ2-7	13	TGTGCCAGCAGCTCGACGACAGGGAGCGAGCAGTACTTC	CASSSTTGSEQYF
.	.	TRBV5-7	TRBJ1-2	15	TGTGCCAGCAGCTTGAATCCTTGCCGAGACTATGGCTACACCTTC	CASSLNPCRDYGYTF
.	.	TRBV11-2	TRBJ2-1	18	TGTGCCAGCAGCTTAGGGGGAGACAATCGTCGTGGGAGGCATGAGCAGTTCTTC	CASSLGGDNRRGRHEQFF
TRBD1	.	TRBV7-2	TRBJ2-7	14	TGTGCCAGCAGCCCGACAGGGGGAGGATACGAGCAGTACTTC	CASSPTGGGYEQYF
.	.	TRBV27	TRBJ1-1	15	TGTGCCAACCACCTCCCCGGACAGATGAACACTGAAGCTTTCTTT	CANHLPGQMNTEAFF
TRBD2	.	TRBV7-8	TRBJ2-3	13	TGTGCCACCCGAGCGGGAGCCGGGGATACGCAGTATTTT	CATRAGAGDTQYF
.	.	TRBV4-3	TRBJ2-7	14	TGCGCCAGCAGCCAAGATTGGATAGCTTACGAGCAGTACTTC	CASSQDWIAYEQYF
.	.	TRBV12-2	TRBJ2-7	15	TGTGCAAGTCGCCCCCCGACAGGGGTATCCTACGAGCAGTACTTC	CASRPPTGVSYEQYF
.	.	TRBV6-4	TRBJ2-4	17	TGTGCCAGCAGTGAACCCTTGAGGGACTGGCCCAAAAACATTCAGTACTTC	CASSEPLRDWPKNIQYF
.	.	TRBV5-6	TRBJ2-1	15	TGTGCCAGCAGCTACAGGATTCCATTCTACAATGAGCAGTTCTTC	CASSYRIPFYNEQFF
TRBD2	.	TRBV4-2	TRBJ2-3	17	TGTGCCAGCAGCCAAGAGGCTAGCGGGGGGCCAATAGATACGCAGTATTTT	CASSQEASGGPIDTQYF
.	.	TRBV5-8	TRBJ2-7	12	TGTGCCAGCAGCTTTCCTCGGGGTGAGCAGTACTTC	CASSFPRGEQYF
TRBD2	.	TRBV7-6	TRBJ2-1	15	TGTGCCAGCAGCCGGACGGGGGGGCATTTAGGAGAGCAGTTCTTC	CASSRTGGHLGEQFF
TRBD1	.	TRBV5-5	TRBJ1-2	17	TGTGCCAGCAGCCCAGAACGGGGGACAGAAGATACCTATGGCTACACCTTC	CASSPERGTEDTYGYTF
TRBD1	.	TRBV5-6	TRBJ1-1	14	TGTGCCAGCAGCGGGGACAGGGGGTACACTGAAGCTTTCTTT	CASSGDRGYTEAFF
TRBD2	.	TRBV6-1	TRBJ2-7	15	TGTGCCGCTCAAAACCCCGGGACTACCTCCTACGAGCAGTACTTC	CAAQNPGTTSYEQYF
TRBD1	.	TRBV6-5	TRBJ2-1	13	TGTGCCAGCAGGGACAGGGCGAGGAATGAGCAGTTCTTC	CASRDRARNEQFF
TRBD1	.	TRBV4-3	TRBJ2-1	17	TGCGCCAGCAGCCAAGATCAAGACAGGGAAATACGCAATGAGCAGTTCTTC	CASSQDQDREIRNEQFF
.	.	TRBV27	TRBJ1-1	12	TGTGCCAGCAGTTTATACGGGAGGCAAGCTTTCTTT	CASSLYGRQAFF
.	.	TRBV6-6	TRBJ1-2	13	TGTGCCAGCAGTTCATGGGAGGACTATGGCTACACCTTC	CASSSWEDYGYTF
.	.	TRBV7-9	TRBJ1-6	14	TGTGCCAGCAGCTTAGGTAAAGGGGGTTCACCCCTCCACTTT	CASSLGKGGSPLHF
.	.	TRBV19	TRBJ2-7	16	TGTGCCAGTAGTTCCAGGGCCAGCCTGCGGGACTACGAGCAGTACTTC	CASSSRASLRDYEQYF
TRBD1	.	TRBV5-6	TRBJ2-7	15	TGTGCCAGCAGCTGGACAGGGATGGGTGATCCCGAGCAGTACTTC	CASSWTGMGDPEQYF
.	once	TRBV18	TRBJ1-1	16	TGTGCCAGCTCACCCCAGGACAGCCAAAGACACACTGAAGCTTTCTTT	CASSPQDSQRHTEAFF
.	.	TRBV18	TRBJ1-2	15	TGTGCCAGCTCACCCTCCGTGGGGGAGGACTATGGCTACACCTTC	CASSPSVGEDYGYTF
.	.	TRBV6-1	TRBJ1-1	14	TGTGCCAGCGTTCAACAGCGGGCATTGGCTGAAGCTTTCTTT	CASVQQRALAEAFF
TRBD1	.	TRBV10-2	TRBJ2-2	15	TGCGCCAGCGGCTCCGGGACAGGGAACACCGGGGAGCTGTTTTTT	CASGSGTGNTGELFF
TRBD1	.	TRBV5-8	TRBJ2-7	15	TGTGCCAGCAGCTCAGAGAACAGGGGGCCGTACGAGCAGTACTTC	CASSSENRGPYEQYF
TRBD2	.	TRBV19	TRBJ2-3	15	TGTGCCAGTAAGGGGACTAGCGGAATCACAGATACGCAGTATTTT	CASKGTSGITDTQYF
.	few	TRBV10-1	TRBJ2-5	14	TGCGCCAGCAGCCGGGACCTAGGGGGAGAGACCCAGTACTTC	CASSRDLGGETQYF
.	.	TRBV4-3	TRBJ2-7	14	TGCGCCAGCAGCCAAGAGCGCCAGGGAGGCGAGCAGTACTTC	CASSQERQGGEQYF
.	.	TRBV7-8	TRBJ1-1	13	TGTGCCAGCAGCTTGGACAGCAACACTGAAGCTTTCTTT	CASSLDSNTEAFF
TRBD2	.	TRBV7-2	TRBJ2-2	17	TGTGCCAGCAGCTTAGTGAGCGGGGGAGGGAAAACCGGGGAGCTGTTTTTT	CASSLVSGGGKTGELFF
TRBD1	few	TRBV7-2	TRBJ2-7	13	TGTGCCAGCACCCTCGACAGGGGCGGCGAGCAGTACTTC	CASTLDRGGEQYF
.	.	TRBV5-1	TRBJ1-1	14	TGCGCCAGCAGCCCATACAGGCGGGGCACTGAAGCTTTCTTT	CASSPYRRGTEAFF
TRBD2	.	TRBV7-6	TRBJ2-1	14	TGTGCCAGCAGCCTAGCGGGAGGGGGGAATGAGCAGTTCTTC	CASSLAGGGNEQFF
.	.	TRBV27	TRBJ1-1	14	TGTGCCAGCAGTTTCCGAGGGGGGAACACTGAAGCTTTCTTT	CASSFRGGNTEAFF
TRBD2	.	TRBV15	TRBJ2-1	15	TGTGCCACCAGGAGGACTAGCGGGAGGGCCGGTGAGCAGTTCTTC	CATRRTSGRAGEQFF
.	.	TRBV4-1	TRBJ2-5	14	TGCGCCAGCAGCCAACAACCCGGAGAACAGACCCAGTACTTC	CASSQQPGEQTQYF
.	.	TRBV10-3	TRBJ1-2	17	TGTGCCATCAGTGAAGTTGGGACGGCTAATCGCGGGAATGGCTACACCTTC	CAISEVGTANRGNGYTF
.	.	TRBV14	TRBJ1-1	15	TGTGCCAGCAGCGCCGAATTACAGGGGAACACTGAAGCTTTCTTT	CASSAELQGNTEAFF
TRBD2	.	TRBV4-1	TRBJ2-7	16	TGCGCCAGCAGCCTACGCGGGGAGGGTGGGAGCTACGAGCAGTACTTC	CASSLRGEGGSYEQYF